The present T cell receptor (beta chain) was sequenced within a study of CD8 T cells in Susac syndrome. Looking at the study overall: Treatment status at blood draw for the Susac syndrome patients was therapy-naive, corticosteroids, or intravenous immunoglobulin alone.

CDR1 MGHRA and CDR2 YSYEKL come from the germline V gene. CDR3 length equals 17 residues. The junction had 17 bases not matched to a gene; V was cut back by 4 bases and J by 6 bases. The diagnostic criteria were recently defined, and patients with Susac syndrome met them for definite or probable disease. TEMRA cells were FACS-enriched and CD8+ and CD4+ T cells negatively isolated. After extraction with the RNeasy kit, roughly 0.5 to 1 ug of the RNA was reverse transcribed using random hexamers. An immunoSEQ multiplex PCR amplified TCR beta CDR3 over 54 Vbeta and 13 Jbeta. TCRdb reanalysed the immunoSEQ multiplex PCR reads using MiXCR and keeps one entry per CDR3 protein. Counted here are 110,000 to 150,000 distinct CDR3 sequences, under 97% occurring once; the ten biggest clones make up approximately 0.08%.

The chain carries TRBV4-1 and TRBJ1-2, with 7 bases matching TRBD1. The material sequenced was CD4+ T cells from PBMCs. The sequence came from a human donor with Susac syndrome. The CDR3 region is CASSRPGGGSGGNGYTF. CDR3 DNA: TGCGCCAGCAGCCGTCCCGGAGGGGGCTCGGGGGGAAATGGCTACACCTTC.